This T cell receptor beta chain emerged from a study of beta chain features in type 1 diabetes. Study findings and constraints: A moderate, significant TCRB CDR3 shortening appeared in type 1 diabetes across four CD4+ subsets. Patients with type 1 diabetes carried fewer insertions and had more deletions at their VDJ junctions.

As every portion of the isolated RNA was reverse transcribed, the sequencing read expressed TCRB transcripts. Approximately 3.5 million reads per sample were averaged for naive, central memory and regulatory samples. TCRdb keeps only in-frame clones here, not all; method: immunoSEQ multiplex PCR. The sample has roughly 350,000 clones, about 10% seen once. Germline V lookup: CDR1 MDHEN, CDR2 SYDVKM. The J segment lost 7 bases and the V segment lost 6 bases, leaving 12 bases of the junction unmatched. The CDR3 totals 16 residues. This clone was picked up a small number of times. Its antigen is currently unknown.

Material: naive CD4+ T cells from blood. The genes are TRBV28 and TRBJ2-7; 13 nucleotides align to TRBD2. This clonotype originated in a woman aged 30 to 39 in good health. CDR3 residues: CASSPRTSGRGREQYF. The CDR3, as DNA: TGTGCCAGCAGCCCCCGGACTAGCGGGAGAGGGAGAGAGCAGTACTTC.